One T cell receptor (beta chain) is described in this entry. Its antigen is undetermined. Specified treatment: approximately 18 received Ad26.COV2.S at low or high dose, single or two shots; several received placebo; per-sample allocation not given. Samples were taken on day 63 after the first vaccine or placebo injection. The method was immunoSEQ multiplex PCR; TCRdb's version includes in-frame clones alone and lacks a portion of them. Among under 500,000 clones listed, 92% were seen once. This record comes from a study of Ad26.COV2.S vaccination and SARS-CoV-2 variants. Study-level points and caveats: For non-spike TCRs, breadth in vaccine recipients resembled that in placebo recipients.

The source is a person between 18 and 65 years old who received the Ad26.COV2.S COVID-19 vaccine or a placebo. The source material was peripheral blood, sampled in a trial of Ad26.COV2.S vaccine versus placebo.

The DNA for the CDR3 is TGTGCCAGCAGCTTTCCGGACAGGGGGTTCCACGAGCAGTACTTC. This sequence encodes CASSFPDRGFHEQYF. The chain uses TRBV12-1 and TRBJ2-7; the table calls TRBD1, which could not be checked here. TRBV12-1 is a pseudogene. This CDR3 has 15 amino acids.